This T cell receptor beta chain was documented in a study of T-cell reconstitution after alpha-beta-depleted transplantation in children. Points from the study as a whole: Where alpha-beta T cells came from about two months after transplant was reportedly several hundred expanded graft clones. The authors attributed T-cell counts and diversity one year after transplant mostly to newly produced T cells. After transplant, high TCRbeta diversity at day 60 in some patients arose from surviving recipient T cells and thymic progenitors.

The sample holds one count of this clonotype. Its antigen is undetermined. Researchers prepared the TCRbeta library using unique molecular identifiers, the study reports. TCRdb processed the PCR reads anew with MiXCR; each CDR3 protein has one entry. This sample yields 90,000 to 150,000 distinct CDR3 sequences, of which roughly 23% are seen a single time; roughly a tenth belongs to the top ten. This CDR3 has 14 amino acids. Per the germline V gene, CDR1 is MDHEN and CDR2 is SYDVKM. The V and J ends lost 10 bases and 4 bases respectively, with 16 bases between them. The TCR comes from a male patient aged 2 to 10 who had a stem cell transplant for chronic granulomatous disease, so the T cells may come from the graft donor. The sequences come from PBMCs, mostly from graft donor cells, collected 180 days after TCRalphabeta/CD19-depleted stem cell transplant. The chain employs TRBV28 and TRBJ1-4; D remains unclear. The CDR3, as DNA: TGTGCCATCACCCAGGACGGTAATAATGAAAAACTGTTTTTT. Translation gives CAITQDGNNEKLFF.